A single T cell receptor beta chain is shown here with its context. It lacks a known antigen. Nothing much larger sits one base from this clone, and base qualities are not available. Ficoll-Paque density gradient centrifugation was used to isolate PBMCs. The record originates from a study of T-cell memory formation after mild COVID-19 (dated by TCRdb to about 2021). Notes on the research overall: TCR sequence clusters from the two donors were largely donor specific. T-cell clones expanding and contracting after mild COVID-19 in two donors were tracked by longitudinal TCRalpha and TCRbeta repertoire sequencing. The cohort comprised two young, previously healthy adult volunteers, one female and one male.

The instrument given in TCRdb is Illumina NovaSeq 6000. TCRalpha and TCRbeta cDNA libraries were constructed by 5'RACE with constant-segment primers, with sample barcodes and unique molecular identifiers being introduced. Trizol reagent was used to extract RNA from every sample. Amplification of the libraries took two PCR steps, and the second step added a second sample barcode plus Illumina TruSeq adapters. Sequencing of libraries was performed on an Illumina NovaSeq with 2 x 150 bp paired-end reads. The authors' analysis ran thus. With migec v1.2.7, reads were demultiplexed and then collapsed into UMI-guided consensus sequences. Using mixcr v2.1.11, the UMI consensuses were aligned to TRA and TRB V and J templates and assembled into clonotypes. A clonotype was counted as expanded or contracted only when both edgeR and NoisET called the clonotype significant, with the noise models trained on biological replicates. For edgeR calls, a false discovery rate-adjusted p below 0.01 and a log2 fold-change threshold of 1 were applied. As an exploratory analysis of dynamics, max-normalized trajectories of the 1000 most abundant clonotypes were examined by PCA with hierarchical clustering. Separately sequenced CD4+ and CD8+ repertoires were used to assign the CD4 or CD8 phenotype of responding clones. TCRdb cleaned the public reads at Q25 with fastp, built clones with MiXCR and kept in-frame beta chains. Rows with one shared CDR3 protein collapse into an entry with the most common genes and DNA. The authors' filters were not applied to this entry. A total of 140,000 to 150,000 distinct CDR3 sequences appear in this sample, approximately 26% of them only once. Together, the top ten hold about 24% of the sample.

For this chain, trimming is 8 bases at the V end and 6 bases at the J end, and the number of junction bases without a gene match is 20. From a lookup of the germline V gene, CDR1 and CDR2 are SGHAT and FQNNGV. The CDR3 starts with the cysteine, ends with the phenylalanine, and has 18 residues. The kept DNA is CDR3 alone, 54 bases in frame from the first base. Results and caveats for the whole study, not just this receptor: SARS-CoV-2 specificity of the second-wave clones peaking on day 37 was not confirmed. Clones that contracted from day 15 to 85 showed balanced CD4/CD8 phenotypes, whereas a second wave of clones that expanded from day 15 to 37 leaned towards CD4+. The study covered only a couple of mild cases, and larger cohorts including severe cases with pre-infection samples were considered necessary. Contracting CD4+ clones appeared mostly in the CM and EM memory subsets, whereas CD8+ clones were enriched in EMRA. Some responding clones were detected in pre-infection memory, which suggested that pre-existing cross-reactive memory T cells had joined the SARS-CoV-2 response.

The chain is encoded by TRBV11-2 joined to TRBJ1-4; 8 of the junction bases match TRBD1. The specimen sequenced was PBMCs or a T cell subset sorted from them (not recorded which). This clonotype was sampled from an adult woman who had mild COVID-19 (a few samples of this study predate the infection). The sample titles of this study are shuffled in the database, so cell type and time point are left out; the donor was told from shared clones. The DNA sequence is as follows: TGTGCCAGCCGCAGCATAGCCAGGGGGCTTGCGTCGGATGAAAAACTGTTTTTT. Its product reads: CASRSIARGLASDEKLFF.